The subject of this entry is one T cell receptor beta chain. Method: immunoSEQ multiplex PCR; TCRdb's copy keeps in-frame clones and lacks some. In the table there are about 200,000 clones, more than 70% of which are singletons. The data were taken from a study of blood T cell repertoires in COVID-19. The V segment lost 4 bases and the J segment 6 bases; nucleotides outside the gene matches: 11. This CDR3 is 16 amino acids long. Germline values: CDR1 KGHDR, CDR2 SFDVKD. Sequencing used PBMCs or T cells enriched from blood (not recorded which). The sequence came from a man aged 40-55 years with acute COVID-19. The chain couples TRBV24-1 to TRBJ2-1, with 7 nucleotides matching TRBD1. This CDR3 reads CATSDLRQGIANEQFF. CDR3 DNA sequence: TGTGCCACCAGTGACCTGAGACAGGGTATCGCCAATGAGCAGTTCTTC.